Each of the 5 T cell receptor beta chains below was sequenced from the same sample in a study of blood T cell repertoires in COVID-19 (dated by TCRdb to 2020 to 2022). Libraries were constructed by the immunoSEQ multiplex PCR assay. TCRdb's version of the immuneACCESS table is confined to in-frame rearrangements and falls short of the full clone set. An unresolved V gene accounts for under half of the shortfall where checked; the remainder is of unknown origin. This sample comprises 100,000 to 140,000 clones, 88% of them detected only once. The top ten clones comprise 6.8% of the sample. Sequencing was done on a sample of peripheral blood. The receptors were gathered from a man over 45 with active or convalescent COVID-19.

The gene calls are TRBV6-2 or TRBV6-3 and TRBJ2-3; weak D call: TRBD2 (5 bases). The germline CDR1 and CDR2 sequences are MNHEY and SVGEGT. The CDR3 spans 16 residues. The V and J ends lost 0 bases and 2 bases respectively, with 12 bases between them. CDR3 coding DNA: TGTGCCAGCAGTTACTCGATATTAGCGACCACAGATACGCAGTATTTT. Its protein product is CASSYSILATTDTQYF.

The V gene is TRBV30, the J gene TRBJ2-1, with TRBD2 matching 7 bases. This CDR3 has 13 residues. Germline lookup yields CDR1 GTSNPN and CDR2 SVGIG (reference sequence). V gave up 4 bases and J gave up 10 bases; unmatched junction bases: 10. The CDR3 DNA reads as TGTGCCTGGAAACGGACTAGTCTGGGGGAGCAGTTCTTC. Translation gives CAWKRTSLGEQFF.

V and J are TRBV9 and TRBJ2-7; TRBD1 might be the D (5 bases). The CDR3 has 11 residues. The germline CDR1 and CDR2 sequences are SGDLS and YYNGEE. V lost 3 bases, J lost 12 bases, and 13 bases lay in between. The CDR3 DNA follows: TGTGCCAGCAGCGCCGACAGCATATTGTACTTC. Translated, it gives CASSADSILYF.

The genes are TRBV3-1 (or the pseudogene TRBV3-2) and TRBJ2-5, with D possibly called TRBD1 or TRBD2 (5 bases each). The CDR3 contains 15 residues. Trimming took 5 bases from V and 2 from J, leaving 15 bases between them. Germline V gives CDR1 LGHDT, CDR2 YNNKEL (reference sequence). The CDR3: CASSKGARTQETQYF. Written as DNA, the CDR3 is TGTGCCAGCAGCAAAGGGGCCCGGACTCAAGAGACCCAGTACTTC.

This rearrangement joins TRBV12-3 or TRBV12-4 to TRBJ1-1; 7 bases map to TRBD1. The CDR3 runs 12 residues. The J segment lost 4 bases and the V segment lost 6 bases, leaving 2 bases of the junction unmatched. CDR3 protein: CASSRDSTEAFF. CDR3 nucleotide sequence: TGTGCCAGCAGCCGGGACAGCACTGAAGCTTTCTTT.